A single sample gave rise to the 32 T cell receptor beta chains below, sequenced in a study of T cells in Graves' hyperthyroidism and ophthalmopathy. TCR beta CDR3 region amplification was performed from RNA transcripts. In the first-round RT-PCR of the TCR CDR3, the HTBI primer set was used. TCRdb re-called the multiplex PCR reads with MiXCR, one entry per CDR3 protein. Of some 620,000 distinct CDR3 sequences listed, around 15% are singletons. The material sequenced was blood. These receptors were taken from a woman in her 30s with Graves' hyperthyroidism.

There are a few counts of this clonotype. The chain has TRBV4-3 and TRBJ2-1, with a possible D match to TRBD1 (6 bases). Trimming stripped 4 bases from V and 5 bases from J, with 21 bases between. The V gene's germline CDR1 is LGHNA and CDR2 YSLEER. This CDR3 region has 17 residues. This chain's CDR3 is CASSPSNRVRGHNEQFF. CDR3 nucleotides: TGCGCCAGCAGCCCCAGTAACAGGGTAAGGGGCCACAATGAGCAGTTCTTC.

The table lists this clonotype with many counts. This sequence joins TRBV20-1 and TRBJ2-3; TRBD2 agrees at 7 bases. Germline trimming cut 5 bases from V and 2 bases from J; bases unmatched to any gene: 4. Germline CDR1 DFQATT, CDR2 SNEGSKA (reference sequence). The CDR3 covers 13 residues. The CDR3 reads CSARWDYTDTQYF. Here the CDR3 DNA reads TGCAGTGCTCGCTGGGACTACACAGATACGCAGTATTTT.

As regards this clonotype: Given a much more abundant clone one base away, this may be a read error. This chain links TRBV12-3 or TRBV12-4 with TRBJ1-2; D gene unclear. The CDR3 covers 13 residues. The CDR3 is CTSSPRSDYGYTF. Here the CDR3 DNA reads TGTACCAGCAGTCCTCGCAGCGACTATGGCTACACCTTC.

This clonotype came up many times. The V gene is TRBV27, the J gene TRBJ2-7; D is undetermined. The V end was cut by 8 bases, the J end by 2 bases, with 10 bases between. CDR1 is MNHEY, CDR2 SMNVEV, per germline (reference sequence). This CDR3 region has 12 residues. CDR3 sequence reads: CASGNAPYEQYF. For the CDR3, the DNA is TGTGCCAGCGGTAATGCTCCCTACGAGCAGTACTTC.

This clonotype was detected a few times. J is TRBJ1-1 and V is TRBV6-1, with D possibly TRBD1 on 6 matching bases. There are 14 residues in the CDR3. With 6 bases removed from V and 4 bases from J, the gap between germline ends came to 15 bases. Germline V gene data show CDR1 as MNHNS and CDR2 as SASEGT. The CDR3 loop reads CASRHSGGATEAFF. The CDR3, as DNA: TGTGCCAGCAGACACTCGGGGGGGGCCACTGAAGCTTTCTTT.

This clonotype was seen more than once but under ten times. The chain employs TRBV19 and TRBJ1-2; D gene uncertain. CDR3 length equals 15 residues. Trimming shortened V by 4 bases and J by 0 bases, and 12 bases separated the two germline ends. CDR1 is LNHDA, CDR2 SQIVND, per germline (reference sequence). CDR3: CASSKEGSSNYGYTF. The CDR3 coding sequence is TGTGCCAGTAGTAAGGAGGGTTCTTCTAACTATGGCTACACCTTC.

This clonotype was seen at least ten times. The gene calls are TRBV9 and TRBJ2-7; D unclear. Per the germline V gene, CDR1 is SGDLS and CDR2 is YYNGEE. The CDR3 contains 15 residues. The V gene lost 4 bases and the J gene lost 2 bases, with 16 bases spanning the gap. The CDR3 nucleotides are TGTGCCAGCAGCATCTACCCAGATACGACCTACGAGCAGTACTTC. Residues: CASSIYPDTTYEQYF.

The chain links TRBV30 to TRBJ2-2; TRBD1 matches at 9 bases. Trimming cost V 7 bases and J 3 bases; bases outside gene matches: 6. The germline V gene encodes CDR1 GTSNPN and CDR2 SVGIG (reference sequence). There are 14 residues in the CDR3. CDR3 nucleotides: TGTGCCTTGGCGGGACAGGGATACACCGGGGAGCTGTTTTTT. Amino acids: CALAGQGYTGELFF.

As DNA, the CDR3 is TGTGCCAGCAGCGTGGGGGGGACAGGGGAAAACACTGAAGCTTTCTTT. Translating gives CASSVGGTGENTEAFF. The chain has TRBV9 and TRBJ1-1; 10 bases match TRBD1. Looked up from germline, CDR1 is SGDLS and CDR2 is YYNGEE. This CDR3 is built from 16 residues. The J segment lost 2 bases and the V segment lost 2 bases, leaving 6 bases of the junction unmatched. Looking up the rest from reference TRBV9 and TRBJ1-1 gives the full variable domain: DSGVTQTPKHLITATGQRVTLRCSPRSGDLSVYWYQQSLDQGLQFLIQYYNGEERAKGNILERFSAQQFPDLHSELNLSSLELGDSALYFCASSVGGTGENTEAFFGQGTRLTVV.

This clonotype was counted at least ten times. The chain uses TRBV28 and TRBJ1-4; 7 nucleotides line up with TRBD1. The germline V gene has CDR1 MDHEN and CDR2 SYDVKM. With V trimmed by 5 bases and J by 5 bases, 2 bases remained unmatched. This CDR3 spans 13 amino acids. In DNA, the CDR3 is TGTGCCAGCAGTGGGACAGCGAATGAAAAACTGTTTTTT. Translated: CASSGTANEKLFF.

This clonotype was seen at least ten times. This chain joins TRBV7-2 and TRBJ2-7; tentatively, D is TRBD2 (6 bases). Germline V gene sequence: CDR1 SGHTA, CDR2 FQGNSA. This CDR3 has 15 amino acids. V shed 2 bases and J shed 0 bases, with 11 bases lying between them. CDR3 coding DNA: TGTGCCAGCAGCTTATTAGAGACTAGCTCCTACGAGCAGTACTTC. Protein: CASSLLETSSYEQYF. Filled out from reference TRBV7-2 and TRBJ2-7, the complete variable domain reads GAGVSQSPSNKVTEKGKDVELRCDPISGHTALYWYRQSLGQGLEFLIYFQGNSAPDKSGLPSDRFSAERTGGSVSTLTIQRTQQEDSAVYLCASSLLETSSYEQYFGPGTRLTVT.

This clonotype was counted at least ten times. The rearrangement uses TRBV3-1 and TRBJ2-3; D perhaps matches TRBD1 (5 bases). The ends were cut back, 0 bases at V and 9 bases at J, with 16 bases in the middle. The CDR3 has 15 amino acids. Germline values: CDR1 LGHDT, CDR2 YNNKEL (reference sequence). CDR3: CASSQDPQQESTQYF. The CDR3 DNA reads TGTGCCAGCAGCCAAGATCCGCAACAGGAGAGCACGCAGTATTTT.

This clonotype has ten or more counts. The CDR3 nucleotides read TGCAGTGCTCCCTGGGGCGGGTCGGGAATAGATACGCAGTATTTT. Protein sequence: CSAPWGGSGIDTQYF. The rearrangement joins TRBV20-1 to TRBJ2-3; the D gene could be TRBD1 or TRBD2 (5 bases each). The CDR3 is 15 residues long. Germline CDR1 and CDR2: DFQATT and SNEGSKA (reference sequence). V gave up 5 bases and J gave up 5 bases, with 20 bases separating them.

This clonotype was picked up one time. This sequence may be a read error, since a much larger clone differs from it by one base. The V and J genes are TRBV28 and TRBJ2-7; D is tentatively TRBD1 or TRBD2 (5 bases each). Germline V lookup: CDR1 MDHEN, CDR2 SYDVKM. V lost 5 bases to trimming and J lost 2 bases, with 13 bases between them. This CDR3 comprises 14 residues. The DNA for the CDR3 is TGTGCCAGCAGTGCATATGAGGGGACCTACGAGCAGTACTTC. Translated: CASSAYEGTYEQYF.

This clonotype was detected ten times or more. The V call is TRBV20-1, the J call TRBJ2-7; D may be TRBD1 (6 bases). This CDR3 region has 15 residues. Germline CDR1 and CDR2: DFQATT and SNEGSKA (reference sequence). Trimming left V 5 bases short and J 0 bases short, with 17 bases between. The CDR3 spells CSASDPQGFSYEQYF. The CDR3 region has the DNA TGCAGTGCTTCAGATCCCCAGGGGTTCTCCTACGAGCAGTACTTC.

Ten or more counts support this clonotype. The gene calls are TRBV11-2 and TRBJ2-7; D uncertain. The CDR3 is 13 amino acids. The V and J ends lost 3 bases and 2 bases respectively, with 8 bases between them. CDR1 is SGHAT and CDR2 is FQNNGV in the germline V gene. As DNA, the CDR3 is TGTGCCAGCAGCTTTGGGGTCCCCTACGAGCAGTACTTC. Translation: CASSFGVPYEQYF.

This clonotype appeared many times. As DNA, the CDR3 is TGCGCCAGCAGTATAGGACAGGGGCTTGAAGCTTTCTTT. Translated: CASSIGQGLEAFF. V gene TRBV5-1 combines with J gene TRBJ1-1, with 9 positions matching TRBD1. Losses at the gene ends were 5 bases for V and 7 bases for J; bases not matched to a gene: 6. The CDR3 loop spans 13 amino acids. From germline, CDR1 is SGHRS and CDR2 YFSETQ. The full variable domain, in which reference TRBV5-1 and TRBJ1-1 provide the parts outside the CDR3, is KAGVTQTPRYLIKTRGQQVTLSCSPISGHRSVSWYQQTPGQGLQFLFEYFSETQRNKGNFPGRFSGRQFSNSRSEMNVSTLELGDSALYLCASSIGQGLEAFFGQGTRLTVV.

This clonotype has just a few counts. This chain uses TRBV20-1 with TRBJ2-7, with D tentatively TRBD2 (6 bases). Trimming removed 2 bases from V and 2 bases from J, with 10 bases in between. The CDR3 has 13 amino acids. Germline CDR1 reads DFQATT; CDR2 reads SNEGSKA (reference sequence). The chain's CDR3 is CSARSGLPYEQYF. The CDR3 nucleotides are TGCAGTGCTAGATCGGGACTTCCCTACGAGCAGTACTTC.

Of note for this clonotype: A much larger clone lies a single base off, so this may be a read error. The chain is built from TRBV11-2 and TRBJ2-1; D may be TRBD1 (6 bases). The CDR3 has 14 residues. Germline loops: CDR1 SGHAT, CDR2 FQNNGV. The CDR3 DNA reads TGCGCCAGCAGCTTGGACAGATCCCTCTGGGAGCAGTTCTTC. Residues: CASSLDRSLWEQFF.

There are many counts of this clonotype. Here the CDR3 reads CASSDRLANSYEQYF. The CDR3, as DNA: TGTGCCAGCAGCGACCGACTAGCGAACTCCTACGAGCAGTACTTC. The chain carries TRBV7-2 and TRBJ2-7; 8 bases are shared with TRBD2. Germline V gene lookup returns CDR1 SGHTA and CDR2 FQGNSA. The CDR3 length is 15 residues. Losses at the gene ends were 5 bases for V and 0 bases for J; bases not matched to a gene: 6.

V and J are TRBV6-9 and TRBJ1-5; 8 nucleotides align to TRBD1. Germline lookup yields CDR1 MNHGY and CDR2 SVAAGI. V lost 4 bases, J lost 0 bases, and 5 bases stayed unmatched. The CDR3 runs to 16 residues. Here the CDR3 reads CASSSGTGYSNQPQHF. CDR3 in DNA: TGTGCCAGCAGTTCCGGGACAGGATATAGCAATCAGCCCCAGCATTTT.

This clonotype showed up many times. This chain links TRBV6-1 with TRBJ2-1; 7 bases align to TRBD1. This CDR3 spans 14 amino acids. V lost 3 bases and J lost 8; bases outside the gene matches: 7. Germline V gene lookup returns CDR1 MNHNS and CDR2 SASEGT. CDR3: CASSDLTGADEQFF. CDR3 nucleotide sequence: TGTGCCAGCAGTGATCTAACAGGGGCCGATGAGCAGTTCTTC.

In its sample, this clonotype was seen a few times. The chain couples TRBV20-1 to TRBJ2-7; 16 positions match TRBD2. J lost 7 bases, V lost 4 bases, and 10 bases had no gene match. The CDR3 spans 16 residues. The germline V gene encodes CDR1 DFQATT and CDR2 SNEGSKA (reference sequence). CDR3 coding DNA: TGCAGTGCTATGACCGGGACTAGCGGGAGGGAAGGGGAGCAGTACTTC. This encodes CSAMTGTSGREGEQYF.

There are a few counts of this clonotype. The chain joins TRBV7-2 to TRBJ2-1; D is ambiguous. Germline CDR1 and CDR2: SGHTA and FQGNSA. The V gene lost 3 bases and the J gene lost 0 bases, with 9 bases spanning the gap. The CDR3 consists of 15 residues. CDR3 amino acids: CASSFAASSYNEQFF. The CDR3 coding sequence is TGTGCCAGCAGCTTTGCGGCTAGCTCCTACAATGAGCAGTTCTTC.

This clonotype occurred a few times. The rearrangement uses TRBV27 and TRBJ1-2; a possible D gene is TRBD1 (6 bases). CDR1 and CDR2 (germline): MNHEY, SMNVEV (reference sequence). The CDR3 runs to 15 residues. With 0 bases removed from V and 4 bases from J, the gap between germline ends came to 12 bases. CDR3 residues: CASSLSAGAAYGYTF. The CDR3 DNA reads TGTGCCAGCAGTTTATCTGCGGGGGCGGCCTATGGCTACACCTTC.

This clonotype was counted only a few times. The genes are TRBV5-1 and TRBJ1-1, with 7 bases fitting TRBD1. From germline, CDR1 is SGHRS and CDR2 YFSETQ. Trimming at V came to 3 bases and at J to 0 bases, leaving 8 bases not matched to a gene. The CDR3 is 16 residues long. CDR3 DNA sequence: TGCGCCAGCAGCTCCATTGGACAGGAGATGAACACTGAAGCTTTCTTT. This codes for CASSSIGQEMNTEAFF.

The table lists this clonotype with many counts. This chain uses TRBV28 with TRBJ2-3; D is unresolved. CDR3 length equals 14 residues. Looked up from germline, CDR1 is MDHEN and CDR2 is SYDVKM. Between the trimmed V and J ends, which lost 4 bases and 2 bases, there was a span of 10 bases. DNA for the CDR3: TGTGCCAGCAGTTCCCCCACCCTCACAGATACGCAGTATTTT. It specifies CASSSPTLTDTQYF.

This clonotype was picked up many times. CDR3 protein: CASKRGLAGRSYNEQFF. CDR3 DNA sequence: TGTGCCAGCAAGCGGGGACTAGCGGGACGCTCCTACAATGAGCAGTTCTTC. The rearrangement uses TRBV6-1 and TRBJ2-1; TRBD2 matches at 13 bases. Germline CDR1 and CDR2: MNHNS and SASEGT. This CDR3 region has 17 residues. V dropped 7 bases and J dropped 0; count of bases not matched to a gene: 6.

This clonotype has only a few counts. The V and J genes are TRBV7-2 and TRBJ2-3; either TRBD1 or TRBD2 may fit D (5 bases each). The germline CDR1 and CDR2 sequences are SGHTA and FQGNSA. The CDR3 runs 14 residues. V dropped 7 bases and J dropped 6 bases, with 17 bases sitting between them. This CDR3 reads CASISYPGADTQYF. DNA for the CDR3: TGTGCCAGCATCTCATACCCCGGGGCCGATACGCAGTATTTT.

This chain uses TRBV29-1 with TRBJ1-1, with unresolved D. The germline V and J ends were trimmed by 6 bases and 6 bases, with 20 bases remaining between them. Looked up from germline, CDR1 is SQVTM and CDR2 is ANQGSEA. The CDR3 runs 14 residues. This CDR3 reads CSVDGVPARPEAFF. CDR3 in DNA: TGCAGCGTCGACGGCGTTCCCGCGCGCCCTGAAGCTTTCTTT. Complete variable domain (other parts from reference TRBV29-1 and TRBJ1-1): SAVISQKPSRDICQRGTSLTIQCQVDSQVTMMFWYRQQPGQSLTLIATANQGSEATYESGFVIDKFPISRPNLTFSTLTVSNMSPEDSSIYLCSVDGVPARPEAFFGQGTRLTVV.

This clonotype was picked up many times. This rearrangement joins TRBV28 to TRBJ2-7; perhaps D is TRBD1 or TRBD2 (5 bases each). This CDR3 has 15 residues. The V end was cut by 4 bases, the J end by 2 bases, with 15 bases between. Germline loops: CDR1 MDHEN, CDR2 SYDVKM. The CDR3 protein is CASSSLRDATYEQYF. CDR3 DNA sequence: TGTGCCAGCAGTTCTCTCCGGGACGCTACCTACGAGCAGTACTTC.

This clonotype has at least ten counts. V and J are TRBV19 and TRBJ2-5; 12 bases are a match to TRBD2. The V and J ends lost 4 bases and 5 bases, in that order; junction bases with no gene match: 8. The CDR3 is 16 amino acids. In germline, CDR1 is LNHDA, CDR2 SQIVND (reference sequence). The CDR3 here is CASSKETSGRGETQYF. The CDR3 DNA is TGTGCCAGTAGTAAGGAGACTAGCGGGAGAGGGGAGACCCAGTACTTC.